The clone carrying this T cell receptor beta chain appeared a single time. Its antigen is unidentified. This sample is part of a study of shared clonotypes between healthy human individuals. The study's findings and limits: The study sampled only blood, and tissue repertoires likely differ.

200 to 250 ng DNA, approximately 31,000 T cell genomes, went into each sorted-subset replicate PCR. In the authors' methods: ImmunoSEQ yielded junction-only sequences lacking quality scores, so filtering differed. Profiled with immunoSEQ multiplex PCR; TCRdb holds only in-frame clones, not every one. The V and J calls and clone size are taken from that table; D and trimming were inferred from the DNA. This repertoire shows 1.4 million to 1.5 million clones, roughly 96% found once; its top ten account for over 1%. Germline assignment: CDR1 MNHEY and CDR2 SMNVEV (reference sequence). The V gene lost 3 bases and the J gene lost 0 bases, with 18 bases spanning the gap. There are 18 residues in the CDR3.

The rearrangement uses TRBV27 and TRBJ2-1, with a tentative D call TRBD2 (6 bases). The sequencing input was naive CD4+ T cells sorted from blood. Stated subset: CD45RA+ positively selected. This TCR was sampled from a man aged 30 to 39 in good health. CDR3: CASSFWRDSINSYNEQFF. CDR3 in DNA: TGTGCCAGCAGTTTTTGGCGGGACTCAATCAACTCCTACAATGAGCAGTTCTTC.